Following are 19 T cell receptor beta chains from one sample sequenced in a study of T-cell memory formation after mild COVID-19. TCRdb re-derived calls from the 5' RACE reads in MiXCR, one entry per CDR3 protein. Of 95,000 to 120,000 distinct CDR3 sequences detected, over 20% appear once; the ten largest clones hold under 50%. The sequenced material came from PBMCs or a T cell subset sorted from them (not recorded which). The source is a man aged 18-30 years who had mild COVID-19 (a few samples of this study predate the infection). Cell type and time point are not known.

V usage is TRBV6-5 and J usage is TRBJ1-5; D not certain. Trimming took off 7 bases at V and 3 bases at J, with 19 bases between the two ends. This CDR3 comprises 16 residues. Germline-derived CDR1 and CDR2 are MNHEY and SVGAGI. The CDR3 sequence is CASNIPAKYINQPQHF. DNA for the CDR3: TGTGCCAGCAACATCCCGGCCAAGTACATCAATCAGCCCCAGCATTTT.

This clonotype was counted only a few times. The chain has TRBV9 and TRBJ2-3; a weak D match, TRBD1 (6 bases). The V gene lost 2 bases and the J gene lost 3 bases, with 10 bases spanning the gap. The CDR3 extends over 14 amino acids. Germline CDR1 and CDR2: SGDLS and YYNGEE. This chain's CDR3 is CASSVQGRTDTQYF. The CDR3 DNA reads TGTGCCAGCAGCGTCCAGGGGCGGACAGATACGCAGTATTTT. Drawing the rest from reference TRBV9 and TRBJ2-3, the complete variable domain is DSGVTQTPKHLITATGQRVTLRCSPRSGDLSVYWYQQSLDQGLQFLIQYYNGEERAKGNILERFSAQQFPDLHSELNLSSLELGDSALYFCASSVQGRTDTQYFGPGTRLTVL.

V and J are TRBV2 and TRBJ2-7, with a weak D call TRBD1 (5 bases). V was clipped by 6 bases and J by 0 bases, with 12 bases between them. This CDR3 contains 14 residues. Germline V CDR1 and CDR2: SNHLY, FYNNEI. CDR3 nucleotides: TGTGCCAGCAGCGCCGCGACAGACTCCTACGAGCAGTACTTC. This encodes CASSAATDSYEQYF.

The table lists this clonotype with a few counts. CDR3 coding DNA: TGTGCCAGCGGGGACTCCTATGGCTACACCTTC. Its protein is CASGDSYGYTF. The chain joins TRBV9 to TRBJ1-2; the D gene is possibly TRBD1 (5 bases). Deletions cut 7 bases from V and 4 bases from J, with 8 bases between. Germline CDR1 is SGDLS and CDR2 is YYNGEE. The CDR3 is 11 residues long.

The chain recombines TRBV6-5 with TRBJ1-2; 7 nucleotides match TRBD1. The CDR3 covers 12 residues. Germline CDR1 is MNHEY and CDR2 is SVGAGI. Losses at the gene ends were 4 bases for V and 7 bases for J; bases not matched to a gene: 3. The CDR3 region is CASSWTGAGYTF. The DNA of the CDR3 is TGTGCCAGCAGTTGGACAGGAGCTGGCTACACCTTC.

The chain is built from TRBV11-1 and TRBJ2-6; a possible D gene is TRBD1 (5 bases). V gave up 2 bases and J gave up 0 bases, with 14 bases separating them. From germline, CDR1 is SGHAT and CDR2 FQDESV (reference sequence). This CDR3 has 18 residues. CDR3 loop: CASSLPYRQSSGANVLTF. CDR3 DNA sequence: TGTGCCAGCAGCTTACCCTATCGACAGTCCTCTGGGGCCAACGTCCTGACTTTC.

J is TRBJ1-1 and V is TRBV7-9; D call uncertain. The V end lost 7 bases, the J end lost 2 bases, and 17 bases lay between the germline ends. Germline V CDR1 and CDR2: SEHNR, FQNEAQ (reference sequence). The CDR3 is 15 residues long. Here the CDR3 reads CASTVGFGPNTEAFF. The CDR3 DNA sequence: TGTGCCAGCACCGTCGGTTTTGGTCCTAACACTGAAGCTTTCTTT. The full variable domain, rest sourced from reference TRBV7-9 and TRBJ1-1, is DTGVSQNPRHKITKRGQNVTFRCDPISEHNRLYWYRQTLGQGPEFLTYFQNEAQLEKSRLLSDRFSAERPKGSFSTLEIQRTEQGDSAMYLCASTVGFGPNTEAFFGQGTRLTVV.

This clonotype has only a few counts. The chain joins TRBV19 to TRBJ1-5; TRBD1 is a possible D gene (5 bases). The CDR3 loop spans 16 amino acids. V shed 6 bases and J shed 6 bases, with 21 bases lying between them. Per the germline V gene, CDR1 is LNHDA and CDR2 is SQIVND (reference sequence). For the CDR3, the DNA is TGTGCCAGTAGCGGACACTCACCTCATAAACGTCAGCCCCAGCATTTT. Translating it yields CASSGHSPHKRQPQHF.

The rearrangement uses TRBV11-1 and TRBJ2-1; 10 nucleotides match TRBD2. J gave up 4 bases and V 3 bases, and 9 bases lay outside the gene matches. The CDR3 runs to 17 residues. CDR1 and CDR2 from the germline V gene are SGHAT and FQDESV (reference sequence). This CDR3 reads CASSFGGGTSAYNEQFF. As DNA, the CDR3 is TGTGCCAGCAGCTTTGGAGGGGGGACTAGCGCGTACAATGAGCAGTTCTTC.

The chain joins TRBV6-2 or TRBV6-3 to TRBJ1-2; tentatively, D is TRBD1 (6 bases). V was trimmed by 8 bases and J by 4 bases, leaving 11 bases between them. The CDR3 is 12 amino acids. Germline V gene data show CDR1 as MNHEY and CDR2 as SVGEGT. CDR3 nucleotide sequence: TGTGCCAGCGGCGACAGGTTCTATGGCTACACCTTC. Its translation is CASGDRFYGYTF.

The rearrangement links TRBV20-1 to TRBJ2-2; D remains unclear. V was shortened by 2 bases and J by 0 bases, with 4 bases between the two germline ends. The CDR3 length is 13 residues. Germline V gene data show CDR1 as DFQATT and CDR2 as SNEGSKA (reference sequence). Here the CDR3 DNA reads TGCAGTGCTAGATCCGCGAACACCGGGGAGCTGTTTTTT. It codes for CSARSANTGELFF.

This clonotype showed up just a few times. The chain employs TRBV4-2 and TRBJ2-2; weak D call: TRBD2 (5 bases). The CDR3 spans 16 residues. Germline loops: CDR1 LGHNA, CDR2 YNFKEQ. V gave up 3 bases and J gave up 2 bases, with 13 bases separating them. The CDR3 sequence: CASSQGAGANTGELFF. The CDR3 nucleotides are TGTGCCAGCAGCCAGGGAGCAGGAGCTAACACCGGGGAGCTGTTTTTT.

The rearrangement joins TRBV12-3 or TRBV12-4 to TRBJ2-3, with D possibly matching TRBD1 (6 bases). With 6 bases removed from V and 3 bases from J, the gap between germline ends came to 10 bases. This CDR3 has 13 amino acids. The CDR3 loop is CASRERGTDTQYF. The CDR3 bases are TGTGCCAGCAGAGAAAGGGGGACAGATACGCAGTATTTT.

The chain joins TRBV27 to TRBJ2-3, with D maybe TRBD1 (5 bases). This CDR3 spans 14 amino acids. V lost 5 bases and J 5 bases, leaving 14 bases between the germline ends. Germline values: CDR1 MNHEY, CDR2 SMNVEV (reference sequence). This CDR3 reads CASSPLQGGDTQYF. Written as DNA, the CDR3 is TGTGCCAGCAGTCCTTTGCAGGGCGGAGATACGCAGTATTTT.

The table lists this clonotype with a few counts. The chain combines TRBV6-5 with TRBJ1-4, with a weak D call TRBD1 (6 bases). CDR3 length: 16 amino acids. Germline lookup yields CDR1 MNHEY and CDR2 SVGAGI. The V gene lost 0 bases and the J gene lost 5 bases, with 13 bases spanning the gap. The chain's CDR3 is CASSYSPNRANEKLFF. The CDR3 nucleotides read TGTGCCAGCAGTTACTCTCCCAACAGGGCCAATGAAAAACTGTTTTTT.

The chain is built from TRBV7-3 and TRBJ2-1; 9 bases fit TRBD2. The CDR3 is 18 residues long. CDR1 and CDR2 from the germline V gene are SGHTA and FQGTGA. Trimming at V came to 3 bases and at J to 4 bases, leaving 13 bases not matched to a gene. The CDR3 is CASSFEAGGLPPYNEQFF. The CDR3 DNA reads as TGTGCCAGCAGCTTCGAAGCGGGGGGATTACCGCCATACAATGAGCAGTTCTTC.

The chain employs TRBV27 and TRBJ2-7; D is perhaps TRBD1 or TRBD2 (5 bases each). Germline-derived CDR1 and CDR2 are MNHEY and SMNVEV (reference sequence). V was cut by 5 bases and J by 5 bases, with 7 bases left in between. The CDR3 length is 11 residues. CDR3 nucleotide sequence: TGTGCCAGCAGTGAGGGGAACGAGCAGTACTTC. It specifies CASSEGNEQYF.

This clonotype was counted only a few times. J is TRBJ2-2 and V is TRBV4-1; 8 bases align to TRBD1. Germline V gives CDR1 MGHRA, CDR2 YSYEKL. This CDR3 has 15 amino acids. Germline trimming cut 3 bases from V and 7 bases from J; bases unmatched to any gene: 7. CDR3 sequence reads: CASSHDDRGNGELFF. The CDR3, as DNA: TGCGCCAGCAGCCATGATGACAGGGGAAACGGGGAGCTGTTTTTT.

The gene calls are TRBV6-5 and TRBJ1-3, with unresolved D. CDR1 and CDR2 (germline): MNHEY, SVGAGI. The CDR3 has 13 amino acids. Trimming shortened V by 7 bases and J by 3 bases, and 10 bases separated the two germline ends. CDR3 DNA sequence: TGTGCCAGCATTGACGGACTTGGAAACACCATATATTTT. It translates to CASIDGLGNTIYF.